This TCR beta chain appears in the sequencing data of a study of early T cells in non-severe SARS-CoV-2 infection. Study information: The input, bulk RNA from unsorted whole blood, was sequenced, and chains were unpaired.

The length of the CDR3 is 16 residues. The germline V gene has CDR1 SGDLS and CDR2 YYNGEE. V lost 0 bases to trimming and J lost 4 bases, with 16 bases between them. General study findings and limits: In VDJdb matching, anti-spike CD8 responses were favored while private and CD4 specificities went missing.

Each cDNA molecule carried a unique molecular identifier. TCRdb re-called the 5' RACE reads with MiXCR, one entry per CDR3 protein. The sample holds about 40,000 distinct CDR3 sequences, 5.8% seen once. This clonotype appeared a few times. The target antigen is unknown. The sequence derives from an adult who was a healthcare worker with PCR-confirmed SARS-CoV-2 infection or an uninfected control (not recorded which). The sample taken for sequencing was whole blood. The chain links TRBV9 to TRBJ2-5; possibly TRBD1 for D (5 bases). The DNA for the CDR3 is TGTGCCAGCAGCGTAGGGGCGCTCGGGCAGGGAGAGACCCAGTACTTC. This sequence encodes CASSVGALGQGETQYF.